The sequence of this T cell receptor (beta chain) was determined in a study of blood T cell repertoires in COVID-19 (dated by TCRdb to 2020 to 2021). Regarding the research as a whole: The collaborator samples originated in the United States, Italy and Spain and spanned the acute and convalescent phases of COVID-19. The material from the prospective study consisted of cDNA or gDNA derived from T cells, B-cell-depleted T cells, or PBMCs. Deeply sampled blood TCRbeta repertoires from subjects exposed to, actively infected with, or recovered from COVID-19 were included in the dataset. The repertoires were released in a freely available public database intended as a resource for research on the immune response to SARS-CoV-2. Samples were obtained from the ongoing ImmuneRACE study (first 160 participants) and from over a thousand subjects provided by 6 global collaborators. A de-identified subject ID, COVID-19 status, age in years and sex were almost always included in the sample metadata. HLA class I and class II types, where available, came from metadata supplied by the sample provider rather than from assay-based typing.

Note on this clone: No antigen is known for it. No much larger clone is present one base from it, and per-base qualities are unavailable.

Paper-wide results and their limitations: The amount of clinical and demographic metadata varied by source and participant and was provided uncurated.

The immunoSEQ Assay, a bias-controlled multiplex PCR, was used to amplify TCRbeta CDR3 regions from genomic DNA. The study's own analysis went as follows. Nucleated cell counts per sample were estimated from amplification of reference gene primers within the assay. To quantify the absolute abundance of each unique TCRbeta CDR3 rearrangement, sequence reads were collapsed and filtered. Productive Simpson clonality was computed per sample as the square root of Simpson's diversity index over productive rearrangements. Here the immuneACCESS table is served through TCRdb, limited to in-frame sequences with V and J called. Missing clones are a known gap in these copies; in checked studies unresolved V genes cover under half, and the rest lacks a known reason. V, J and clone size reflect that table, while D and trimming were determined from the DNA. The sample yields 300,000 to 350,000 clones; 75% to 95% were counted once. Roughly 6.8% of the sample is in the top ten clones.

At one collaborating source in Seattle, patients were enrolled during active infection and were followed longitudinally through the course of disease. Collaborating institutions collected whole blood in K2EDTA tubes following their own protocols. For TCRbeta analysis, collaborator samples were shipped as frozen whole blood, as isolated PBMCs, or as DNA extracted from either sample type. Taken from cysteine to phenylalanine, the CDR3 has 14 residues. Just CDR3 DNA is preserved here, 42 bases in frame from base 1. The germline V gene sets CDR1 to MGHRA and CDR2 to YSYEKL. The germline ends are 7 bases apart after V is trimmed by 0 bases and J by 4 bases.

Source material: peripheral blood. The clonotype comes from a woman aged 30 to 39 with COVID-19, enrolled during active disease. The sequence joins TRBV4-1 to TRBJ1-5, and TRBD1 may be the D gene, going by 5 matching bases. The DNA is TGCGCCAGCAGCCAAGAAAGGGGAAATCAGCCCCAGCATTTT. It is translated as CASSQERGNQPQHF.